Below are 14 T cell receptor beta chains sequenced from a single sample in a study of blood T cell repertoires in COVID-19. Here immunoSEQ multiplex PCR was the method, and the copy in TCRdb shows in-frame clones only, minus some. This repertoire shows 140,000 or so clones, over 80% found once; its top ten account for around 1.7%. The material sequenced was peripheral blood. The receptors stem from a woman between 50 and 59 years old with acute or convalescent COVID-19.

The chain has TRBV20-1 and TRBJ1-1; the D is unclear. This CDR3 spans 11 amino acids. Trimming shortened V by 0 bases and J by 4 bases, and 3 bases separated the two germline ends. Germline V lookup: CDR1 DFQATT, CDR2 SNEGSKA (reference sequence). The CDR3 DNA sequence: TGCAGTGCTAGAGATATCACTGAAGCTTTCTTT. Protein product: CSARDITEAFF.

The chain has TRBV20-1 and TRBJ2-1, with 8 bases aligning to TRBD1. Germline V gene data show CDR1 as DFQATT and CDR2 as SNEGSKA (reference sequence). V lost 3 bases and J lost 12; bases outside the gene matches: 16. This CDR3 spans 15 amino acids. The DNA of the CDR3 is TGCAGTGCTAGTGACAGGACAGGGTCCTTCCAAGGGCAGTTCTTC. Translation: CSASDRTGSFQGQFF.

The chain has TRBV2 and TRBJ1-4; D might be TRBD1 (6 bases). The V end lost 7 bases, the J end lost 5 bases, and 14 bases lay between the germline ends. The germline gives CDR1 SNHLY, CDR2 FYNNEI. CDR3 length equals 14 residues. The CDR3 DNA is TGTGCCAGCAATAACTTCGACAGGAATGAAAAACTGTTTTTT. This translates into CASNNFDRNEKLFF.

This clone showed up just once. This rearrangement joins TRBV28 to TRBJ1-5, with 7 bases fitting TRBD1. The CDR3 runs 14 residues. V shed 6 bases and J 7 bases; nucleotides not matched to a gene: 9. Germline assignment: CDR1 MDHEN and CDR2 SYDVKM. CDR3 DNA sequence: TGTGCCAGCAGCCTTAACAGGGGTCGGCAGCCCCAGCATTTT. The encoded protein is CASSLNRGRQPQHF.

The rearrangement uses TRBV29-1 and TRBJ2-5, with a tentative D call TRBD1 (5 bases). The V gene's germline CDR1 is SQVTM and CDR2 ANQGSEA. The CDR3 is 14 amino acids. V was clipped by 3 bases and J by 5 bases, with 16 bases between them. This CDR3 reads CSVDFTGQPETQYF. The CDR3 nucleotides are TGCAGCGTTGACTTTACAGGCCAACCGGAGACCCAGTACTTC. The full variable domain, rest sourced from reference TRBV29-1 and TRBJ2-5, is SAVISQKPSRDICQRGTSLTIQCQVDSQVTMMFWYRQQPGQSLTLIATANQGSEATYESGFVIDKFPISRPNLTFSTLTVSNMSPEDSSIYLCSVDFTGQPETQYFGPGTRLLVL.

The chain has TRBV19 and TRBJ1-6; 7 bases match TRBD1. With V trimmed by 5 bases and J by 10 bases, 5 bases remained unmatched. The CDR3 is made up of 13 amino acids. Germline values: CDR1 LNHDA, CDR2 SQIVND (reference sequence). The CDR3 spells CASSLDRQSPLHF. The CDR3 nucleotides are TGTGCCAGTAGTTTGGACAGGCAGTCACCCCTCCACTTT.

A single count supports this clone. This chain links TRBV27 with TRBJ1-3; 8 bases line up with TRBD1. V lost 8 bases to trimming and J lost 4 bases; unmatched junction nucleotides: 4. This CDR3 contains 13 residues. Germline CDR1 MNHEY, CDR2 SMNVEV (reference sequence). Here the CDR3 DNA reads TGTGCCAGCCCGGACAGGGAGGGAAACACCATATATTTT. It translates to CASPDREGNTIYF.

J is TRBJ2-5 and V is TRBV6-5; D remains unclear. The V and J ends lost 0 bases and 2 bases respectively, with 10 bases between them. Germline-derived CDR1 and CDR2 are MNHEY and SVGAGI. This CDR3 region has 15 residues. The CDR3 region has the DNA TGTGCCAGCAGTTACTCGACACCTAAACAAGAGACCCAGTACTTC. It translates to CASSYSTPKQETQYF.

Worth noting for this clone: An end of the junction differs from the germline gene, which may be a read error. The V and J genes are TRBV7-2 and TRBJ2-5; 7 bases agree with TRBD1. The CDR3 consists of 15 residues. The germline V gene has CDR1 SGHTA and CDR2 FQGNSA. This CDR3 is CASSLDRQGAFPRDF. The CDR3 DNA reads TGTGCCAGCAGCTTAGATCGACAGGGTGCGTTTCCACGGGACTTC.

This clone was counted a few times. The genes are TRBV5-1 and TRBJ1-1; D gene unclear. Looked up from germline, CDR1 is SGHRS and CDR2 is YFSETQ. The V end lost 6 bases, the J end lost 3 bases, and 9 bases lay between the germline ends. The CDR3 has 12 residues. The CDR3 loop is CASKSDYTEAFF. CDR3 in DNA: TGCGCCAGCAAGTCGGACTACACTGAAGCTTTCTTT.

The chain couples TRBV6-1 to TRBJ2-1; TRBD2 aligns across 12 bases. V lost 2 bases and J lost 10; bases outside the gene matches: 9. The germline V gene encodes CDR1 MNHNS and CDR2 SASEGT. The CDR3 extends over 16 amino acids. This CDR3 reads CASSEYPSGRAGEQFF. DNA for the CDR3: TGTGCCAGCAGTGAATATCCTAGCGGGAGGGCCGGAGAGCAGTTCTTC.

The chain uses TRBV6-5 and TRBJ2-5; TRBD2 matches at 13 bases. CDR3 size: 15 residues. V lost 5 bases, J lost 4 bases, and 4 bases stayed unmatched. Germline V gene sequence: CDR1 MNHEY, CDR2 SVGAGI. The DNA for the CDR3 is TGTGCCAGCAGTCCACTAGCGGGGGGGCGAGAGACCCAGTACTTC. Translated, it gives CASSPLAGGRETQYF.

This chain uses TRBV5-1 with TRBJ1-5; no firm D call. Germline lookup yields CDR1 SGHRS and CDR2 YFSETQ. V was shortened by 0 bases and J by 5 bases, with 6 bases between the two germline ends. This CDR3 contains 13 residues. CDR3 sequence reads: CASSLDLDQPQHF. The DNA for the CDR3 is TGCGCCAGCAGCTTGGATCTAGATCAGCCCCAGCATTTT.

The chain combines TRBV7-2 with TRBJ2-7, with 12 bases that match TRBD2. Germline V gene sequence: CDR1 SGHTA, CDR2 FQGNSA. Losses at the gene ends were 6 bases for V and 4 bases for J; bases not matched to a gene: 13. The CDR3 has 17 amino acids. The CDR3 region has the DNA TGTGCCAGCAGTTTTCAGGAGCGGCTAGCGGGAGGGTACGAGCAGTACTTC. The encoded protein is CASSFQERLAGGYEQYF.